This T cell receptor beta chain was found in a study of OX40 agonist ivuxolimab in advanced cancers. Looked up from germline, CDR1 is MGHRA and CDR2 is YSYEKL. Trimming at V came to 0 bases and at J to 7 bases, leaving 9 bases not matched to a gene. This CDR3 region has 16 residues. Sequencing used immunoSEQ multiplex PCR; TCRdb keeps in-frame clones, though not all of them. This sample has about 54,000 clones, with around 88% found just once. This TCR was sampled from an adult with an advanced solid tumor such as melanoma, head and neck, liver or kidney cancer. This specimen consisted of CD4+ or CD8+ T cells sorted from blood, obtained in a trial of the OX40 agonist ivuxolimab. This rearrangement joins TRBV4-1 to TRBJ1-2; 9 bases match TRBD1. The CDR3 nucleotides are TGCGCCAGCAGCCAAGATCTTCAACAGGGGGCGCCTGGCTACACCTTC. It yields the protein CASSQDLQQGAPGYTF.